This record covers a single T cell receptor beta chain. Its antigen is undetermined. This sample was taken from a study of cytomegalovirus exposure and HLA in healthy donors. Study findings and constraints: Testing in vitro showed a few CMV-associated chains specific for CMV antigens.

The CDR3 is made up of 14 amino acids. V was pared by 3 bases and J by 6 bases, with 5 bases of the junction left unmatched. Germline CDR1 KGHSH, CDR2 LQKENI. The donors were in the roughly 120-subject validation cohort, distinct from the roughly 700-subject first cohort. Sequencing used immunoSEQ multiplex PCR; TCRdb keeps in-frame clones, though not all of them. The profile shows about 160,000 clones, over 85% of them singletons. Input material: PBMCs. The chain carries TRBV18 and TRBJ2-7, with TRBD1 matching 10 bases. This clonotype originated in a woman younger than 30 in good health and CMV-seropositive. The CDR3 loop is CASSPGTGDREQYF. As DNA, the CDR3 is TGTGCCAGCTCACCCGGGACAGGGGATCGCGAGCAGTACTTC.